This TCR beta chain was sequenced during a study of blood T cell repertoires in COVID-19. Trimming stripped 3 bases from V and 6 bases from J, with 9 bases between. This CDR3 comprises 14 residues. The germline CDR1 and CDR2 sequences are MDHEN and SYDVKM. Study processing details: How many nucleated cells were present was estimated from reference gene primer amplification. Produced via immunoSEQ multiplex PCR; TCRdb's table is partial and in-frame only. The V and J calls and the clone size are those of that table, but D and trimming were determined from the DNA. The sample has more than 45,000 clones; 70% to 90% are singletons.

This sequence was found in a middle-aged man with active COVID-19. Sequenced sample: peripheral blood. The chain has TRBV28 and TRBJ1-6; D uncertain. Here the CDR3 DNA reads TGTGCCAGCAGTTTGCCCGGTACTAATTCACCCCTCCACTTT. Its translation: CASSLPGTNSPLHF.